The clone carrying this TCR beta chain was detected only a few times. Its target is unknown. The data derive from a study of T cells after yellow fever vaccination. Study as a whole: Low-cell-number fractions were prepared with SMART-Seq v4 Ultra Low Input.

The CDR3 is made up of 15 amino acids. The V gene's germline CDR1 is MNHNS and CDR2 SASEGT. Trimming left V 10 bases short and J 0 bases short, with 13 bases between. From the 5' RACE reads, TCRdb called clonotypes with MiXCR, one entry per CDR3 protein. The sample yields some 320,000 distinct CDR3 sequences, 7.5% to 9% seen once. Notes on the study in general: Weaker overall, the secondary response nonetheless peaked faster (day 5 versus 15). Primary-vaccination clones mostly resurfaced post-booster (about 95% CD4, roughly 90% CD8). Sorted repertoires could include abundant contaminating clonotypes from bulk cells.

This chain joins TRBV6-1 and TRBJ2-6, with D perhaps TRBD2 (5 bases). Material: PBMCs, obtained on the day of the first yellow fever vaccination. The source of this sequence is a man younger than 30 who received the YFV17D yellow fever vaccine. The CDR3 coding sequence is TGTGCCACAAAAAACGGGATCTCTGGGGCCAACGTCCTGACTTTC. Translation gives CATKNGISGANVLTF.